The source of this TCR beta chain is a study of CD8 T cells in ankylosing spondylitis. The study, taken as a whole, reports: In ankylosing spondylitis patients, matched synovial fluid reportedly showed significant enrichment of disease-linked clones.

Germline CDR1 is MNHNS and CDR2 is SASEGT. Trimming stripped 10 bases from V and 0 bases from J, with 7 bases between. The CDR3 has 12 amino acids. TCRdb re-called the 5' RACE reads through MiXCR, storing one row per CDR3 protein. Here the sample spans around 280,000 distinct CDR3 sequences, roughly 20% being singletons. This clonotype came up a few times. Its antigen is undetermined. V gene TRBV6-1 combines with J gene TRBJ2-1; no firm D call. This TCR was sampled from a male donor with ankylosing spondylitis or in good health (not recorded which). The sample was blood, either unsorted or a sorted T cell fraction (not recorded which). The CDR3 sequence is CAILFSYNEQFF. In nucleotides, the CDR3 is TGTGCCATCTTGTTCTCCTACAATGAGCAGTTCTTC.